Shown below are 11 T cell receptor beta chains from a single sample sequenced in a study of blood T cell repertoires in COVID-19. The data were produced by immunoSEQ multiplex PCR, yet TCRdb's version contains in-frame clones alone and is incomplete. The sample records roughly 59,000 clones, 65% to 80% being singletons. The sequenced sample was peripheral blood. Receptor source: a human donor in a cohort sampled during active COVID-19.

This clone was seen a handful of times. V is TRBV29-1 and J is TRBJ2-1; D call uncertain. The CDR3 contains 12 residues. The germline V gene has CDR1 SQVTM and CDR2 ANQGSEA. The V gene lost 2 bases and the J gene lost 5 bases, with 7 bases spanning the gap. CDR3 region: CSVEIQNNEQFF. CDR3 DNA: TGCAGCGTTGAAATCCAGAACAATGAGCAGTTCTTC.

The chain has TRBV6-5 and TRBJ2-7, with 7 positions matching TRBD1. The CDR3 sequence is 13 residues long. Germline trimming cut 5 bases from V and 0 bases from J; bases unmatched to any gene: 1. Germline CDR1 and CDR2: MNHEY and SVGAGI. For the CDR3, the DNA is TGTGCCAGCAGTCGACAGGGCTCCTACGAGCAGTACTTC. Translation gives CASSRQGSYEQYF.

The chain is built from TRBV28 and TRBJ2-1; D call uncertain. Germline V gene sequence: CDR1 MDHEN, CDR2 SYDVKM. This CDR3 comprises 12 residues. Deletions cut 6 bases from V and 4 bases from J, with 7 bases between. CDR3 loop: CASREQYNEQFF. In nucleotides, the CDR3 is TGTGCCAGCAGAGAACAGTACAATGAGCAGTTCTTC. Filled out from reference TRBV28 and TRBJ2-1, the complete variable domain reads DVKVTQSSRYLVKRTGEKVFLECVQDMDHENMFWYRQDPGLGLRLIYFSYDVKMKEKGDIPEGYSVSREKKERFSLILESASTNQTSMYLCASREQYNEQFFGPGTRLTVL.

This CDR3 reads CATLEAKEMNTEAFF. CDR3 DNA: TGTGCCACCCTTGAGGCAAAGGAAATGAACACTGAAGCTTTCTTT. This chain joins TRBV19 and TRBJ1-1, with no clear D. The CDR3 extends over 15 amino acids. Germline CDR1 is LNHDA and CDR2 is SQIVND (reference sequence). Trimming pared 10 bases from V and 0 bases from J, leaving 18 bases between. Full variable domain (rest looked up from reference TRBV19 and TRBJ1-1): DGGITQSPKYLFRKEGQNVTLSCEQNLNHDAMYWYRQDPGQGLRLIYYSQIVNDFQKGDIAEGYSVSREKKESFPLTVTSAQKNPTAFYLCATLEAKEMNTEAFFGQGTRLTVV.

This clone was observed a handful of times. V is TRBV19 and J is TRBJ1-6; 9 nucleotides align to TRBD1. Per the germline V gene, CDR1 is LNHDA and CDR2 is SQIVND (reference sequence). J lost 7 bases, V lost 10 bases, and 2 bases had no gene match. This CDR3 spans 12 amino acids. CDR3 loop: CATGTGNSPLHF. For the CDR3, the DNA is TGTGCCACAGGGACAGGGAATTCACCCCTCCACTTT.

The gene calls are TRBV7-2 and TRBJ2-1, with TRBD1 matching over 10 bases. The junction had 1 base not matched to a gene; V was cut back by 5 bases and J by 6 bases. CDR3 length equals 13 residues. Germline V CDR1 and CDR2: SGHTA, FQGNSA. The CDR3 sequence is CASSDRGLNEQFF. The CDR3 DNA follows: TGTGCCAGCAGCGACAGGGGGCTCAATGAGCAGTTCTTC.

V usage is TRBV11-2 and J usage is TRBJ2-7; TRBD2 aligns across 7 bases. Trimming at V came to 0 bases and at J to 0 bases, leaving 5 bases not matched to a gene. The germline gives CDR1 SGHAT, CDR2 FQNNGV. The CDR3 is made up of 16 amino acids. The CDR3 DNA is TGTGCCAGCAGCTTAGATACCGCTAGCGGCTCCTACGAGCAGTACTTC. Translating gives CASSLDTASGSYEQYF.

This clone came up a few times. This CDR3 is CASSRPGTSGSTDTQYF. Written as DNA, the CDR3 is TGCGCCAGCAGCCGTCCCGGGACTAGCGGCAGCACAGATACGCAGTATTTT. The gene calls are TRBV5-1 and TRBJ2-3, with 11 bases matching TRBD2. V dropped 4 bases and J dropped 0; count of bases not matched to a gene: 7. The CDR3 sequence is 17 residues long. The germline V gene has CDR1 SGHRS and CDR2 YFSETQ.

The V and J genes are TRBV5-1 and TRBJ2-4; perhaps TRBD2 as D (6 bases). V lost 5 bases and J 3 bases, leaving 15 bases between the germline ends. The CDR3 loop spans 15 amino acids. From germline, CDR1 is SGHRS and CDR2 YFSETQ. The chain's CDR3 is CASSAQGGDKNIQYF. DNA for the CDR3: TGCGCCAGCAGTGCCCAGGGAGGTGACAAAAACATTCAGTACTTC.

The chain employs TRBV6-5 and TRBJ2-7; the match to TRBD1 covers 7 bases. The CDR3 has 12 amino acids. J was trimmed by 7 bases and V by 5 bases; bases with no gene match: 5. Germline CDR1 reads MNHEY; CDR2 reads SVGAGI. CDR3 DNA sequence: TGTGCCAGCAGTCCGGGACAGCCTGAGCAGTACTTC. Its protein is CASSPGQPEQYF.

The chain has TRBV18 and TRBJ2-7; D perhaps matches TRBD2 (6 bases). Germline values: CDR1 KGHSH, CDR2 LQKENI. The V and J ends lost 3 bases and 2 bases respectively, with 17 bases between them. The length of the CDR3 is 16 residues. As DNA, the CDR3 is TGTGCCAGCTCACCCTATACAGGAGGGTGGACCTACGAGCAGTACTTC. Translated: CASSPYTGGWTYEQYF.